This T cell receptor beta chain came from a study of CD8 T cells in ankylosing spondylitis. Study-level results: In ankylosing spondylitis blood, a motif of roughly 8 highly homologous TCR beta variants appeared characteristic. A number of the motif variants had already been described in reactive arthritis synovial fluid and blood. Matched ankylosing spondylitis synovial fluid reportedly contained a significantly enriched population of disease-linked clones.

Trimming cost V 0 bases and J 7 bases; bases outside gene matches: 6. This CDR3 region has 17 residues. Germline CDR1 and CDR2: MNHEY and SVGAGI. Quantitative molecular-barcoded 5'-RACE generated the TCR beta libraries. TCRdb re-called the 5' RACE reads with MiXCR, one entry per CDR3 protein. Here the sample spans fewer than 500,000 distinct CDR3 sequences, approximately 20% being singletons. About this clonotype: Its antigen is not known.

J is TRBJ2-4 and V is TRBV6-5; 13 nucleotides match TRBD2. Sample: blood, either unsorted or a sorted T cell fraction (not recorded which). This receptor was taken from a male donor with ankylosing spondylitis. The CDR3 nucleotides read TGTGCCAGCAGTTACTCGGGACTAGCGGGAACGAGGAACATTCAGTACTTC. Protein: CASSYSGLAGTRNIQYF.